Sequencing of this T cell receptor beta chain was carried out in a study of cytomegalovirus exposure and HLA in healthy donors. Across the whole study: An analysis done earlier identified about 120 million unique TCR beta sequences from about 179 million T cells. Broader study findings: Among CMV-associated TCR beta chains, most appeared HLA-restricted in a later analysis. Equally common other TCR beta chains were less clonally expanded than HLA-associated ones, a later analysis found.

CDR3 length equals 14 residues. V trimming: 7 bases; J trimming: 2 bases; junction bases outside the gene matches: 6. Germline CDR1 and CDR2: MNHNS and SASEGT. Amplification used 60 Vbeta primers and 13 Jbeta primers. Using immunoSEQ multiplex PCR, the repertoire was profiled, and TCRdb retains in-frame clones only, with some absent. Seen here are around 100,000 clones, roughly three quarters observed once, and the top ten hold roughly 4%. The donors were healthy bone marrow donors. Concerning this clone itself: What it binds is not known.

The clonotype comes from a man aged 45 to 65 in good health and CMV-seropositive. Sequencing used PBMCs. This chain connects TRBV6-1 to TRBJ2-7; TRBD1 matches at 9 bases. CDR3 loop: CASTPGQGAYEQYF. CDR3 in DNA: TGTGCCAGCACACCGGGACAGGGTGCCTACGAGCAGTACTTC.